Listed here are 10 T cell receptor beta chains from one sample, sequenced in a study of blood T cell repertoires in COVID-19. This table comes from immunoSEQ multiplex PCR, and its TCRdb copy is limited to in-frame clones, with some not included. The sample includes about 180,000 clones, 80% to 90% of them seen just once. The sample consisted of peripheral blood. These receptors were taken from a man aged 45 to 65 with active or convalescent COVID-19.

This clone is a singleton in its sample. The V and J genes are TRBV24-1 and TRBJ1-2; D is ambiguous. CDR3 length: 14 residues. Germline loops: CDR1 KGHDR, CDR2 SFDVKD. V was pared by 6 bases and J by 8 bases, with 18 bases between. CDR3 nucleotides: TGTGCCACCAGTACCGGGGTACTCAACTCCGGCTACACCTTC. Amino acid sequence: CATSTGVLNSGYTF.

This clone was counted a single time. This CDR3 reads CASSQGTGSNTGELFF. The CDR3 coding sequence is TGTGCCAGCAGCCAAGGGACAGGGTCTAACACCGGGGAGCTGTTTTTT. The chain uses TRBV5-4 and TRBJ2-2; 9 bases fit TRBD1. This CDR3 region has 16 residues. J gave up 2 bases and V 4 bases, and 6 bases lay outside the gene matches. Germline V gives CDR1 SGHNT, CDR2 YYREEE (reference sequence).

The V gene is TRBV7-9, the J gene TRBJ1-2, with 7 bases matching TRBD1. Losses at the gene ends were 5 bases for V and 2 bases for J; bases not matched to a gene: 2. In germline, CDR1 is SEHNR, CDR2 FQNEAQ (reference sequence). The CDR3 has 13 amino acids. The CDR3 here is CASSTQGNYGYTF. CDR3 DNA: TGTGCCAGCAGCACACAGGGGAACTATGGCTACACCTTC. The whole variable domain, filled in from reference TRBV7-9 and TRBJ1-2, reads DTGVSQNPRHKITKRGQNVTFRCDPISEHNRLYWYRQTLGQGPEFLTYFQNEAQLEKSRLLSDRFSAERPKGSFSTLEIQRTEQGDSAMYLCASSTQGNYGYTFGSGTRLTVV.

The V call is TRBV3-1 (or the pseudogene TRBV3-2), the J call TRBJ2-3, with TRBD1 matching over 7 bases. Germline trimming cut 3 bases from V and 3 bases from J; bases unmatched to any gene: 6. Germline V gene data show CDR1 as LGHDT and CDR2 as YNNKEL (reference sequence). CDR3 length: 15 residues. The CDR3 sequence is CASSQDRQRTDTQYF. For the CDR3, the DNA is TGTGCCAGCAGCCAGGACAGGCAGAGGACAGATACGCAGTATTTT.

The chain couples TRBV20-1 to TRBJ1-1, with D tentatively TRBD1 (6 bases). Germline-derived CDR1 and CDR2 are DFQATT and SNEGSKA (reference sequence). The V end was cut by 6 bases, the J end by 6 bases, with 11 bases between. The CDR3 extends over 11 amino acids. As DNA, the CDR3 is TGCAGTGCCCTACAGGGTCCTGAAGCTTTCTTT. Protein: CSALQGPEAFF.

This clone has only one observation. J is TRBJ1-1 and V is TRBV7-9; 10 bases are shared with TRBD1. V dropped 5 bases and J dropped 7; count of bases not matched to a gene: 10. This CDR3 comprises 15 residues. Per germline, CDR1 SEHNR and CDR2 FQNEAQ (reference sequence). CDR3: CASSDRDRGQDEAFF. For the CDR3, the DNA is TGTGCCAGCAGCGACCGGGACAGGGGACAGGATGAAGCTTTCTTT. Combining the CDR3 with reference TRBV7-9 and TRBJ1-1 gives the whole variable domain DTGVSQNPRHKITKRGQNVTFRCDPISEHNRLYWYRQTLGQGPEFLTYFQNEAQLEKSRLLSDRFSAERPKGSFSTLEIQRTEQGDSAMYLCASSDRDRGQDEAFFGQGTRLTVV.

The chain joins TRBV5-1 to TRBJ1-1, with TRBD1 matching 7 bases. V lost 0 bases to trimming and J lost 6 bases; unmatched junction nucleotides: 14. The germline CDR1 and CDR2 sequences are SGHRS and YFSETQ. This CDR3 comprises 17 residues. The DNA of the CDR3 is TGCGCCAGCAGCTTGGTGGGGCCCGGACAGGAGCTATCTGAAGCTTTCTTT. This encodes CASSLVGPGQELSEAFF.

The rearrangement joins TRBV7-9 to TRBJ1-5, with unresolved D. The CDR3 runs 16 residues. Germline CDR1 and CDR2: SEHNR and FQNEAQ (reference sequence). The V gene lost 2 bases and the J gene lost 2 bases, with 13 bases spanning the gap. In nucleotides, the CDR3 is TGTGCCAGCAGCTTATACGGCGCCGAGGGCAATCAGCCCCAGCATTTT. Its protein is CASSLYGAEGNQPQHF.

The chain links TRBV9 to TRBJ2-5, with 14 bases lining up with TRBD2. The CDR3 runs 18 residues. Germline V gene lookup returns CDR1 SGDLS and CDR2 YYNGEE. V gave up 0 bases and J gave up 2 bases; unmatched junction bases: 6. The CDR3 DNA is TGTGCCAGCAGCGTAGGACTAGCGGGGGGGCCCTCACAAGAGACCCAGTACTTC. It encodes CASSVGLAGGPSQETQYF. Combining the CDR3 with reference TRBV9 and TRBJ2-5 gives the whole variable domain DSGVTQTPKHLITATGQRVTLRCSPRSGDLSVYWYQQSLDQGLQFLIQYYNGEERAKGNILERFSAQQFPDLHSELNLSSLELGDSALYFCASSVGLAGGPSQETQYFGPGTRLLVL.

The chain combines TRBV7-2 with TRBJ1-6; TRBD1 aligns across 8 bases. Germline V gene data show CDR1 as SGHTA and CDR2 as FQGNSA. The CDR3 consists of 18 residues. After removal of 2 bases from V and 5 bases from J, the junction contained 11 bases not matched to a gene. The CDR3 DNA reads TGTGCCAGCAGCTTATTGGCCCTCAGGGGGCTTAATAATTCACCCCTCCACTTT. Translation gives CASSLLALRGLNNSPLHF.